What follows is one T cell receptor (beta chain) and its context. What it binds is unknown. Extracted from the samples, RNA was reverse transcribed into cDNA to serve as the sequencing template. The data were produced by immunoSEQ multiplex PCR, yet TCRdb's version contains in-frame clones alone and is incomplete. Among about 140,000 clones listed, 50% to 65% were seen once. This CDR3 has 13 amino acids. Germline CDR1 SGHDN, CDR2 FVKESK. Trimming removed 0 bases at V and 3 bases at J, with 5 bases between. This specimen comes from a study of CD8+ T cells in alopecia areata. Broader study findings: Among the cells sequenced in scalp samples are also the resident alphabeta T cells of normal skin. Researchers reported that TCR sharing among patients proved less clear than in mice, possibly HLA-linked. Lesional tissue from the scalp (especially in alopecia totalis/universalis) showed higher clonality than normal scalp.

Sorting of CD4+ and CD8+ T cells was performed on PBMCs. Sequences were obtained from CD4+ T cells sorted from blood. This clonotype originated in a human donor in good health. The genes are TRBV14 and TRBJ1-1; D remains unclear. CDR3 loop: CASSQDSDTEAFF. As DNA, the CDR3 is TGTGCCAGCAGCCAAGATTCAGACACTGAAGCTTTCTTT.